A single sample is the source of the 17 T cell receptor beta chains below, sequenced in a study of blood T cell dynamics during melanoma immunotherapy. Time point: week 3, after first cycle of checkpoint inhibitor. Repertoires were generated with immunoSEQ multiplex PCR, while TCRdb's copy carries only in-frame clones and drops some. The sample carries 11,000 or so clones, roughly 84% recorded once. The material was blood, obtained from a patient treated with checkpoint blockade. All receptors derive from a human donor with melanoma.

This clone occurred once. This rearrangement joins TRBV5-1 to TRBJ2-7, with D perhaps TRBD1 (5 bases). V gave up 2 bases and J gave up 2 bases, with 11 bases separating them. The CDR3 consists of 14 residues. In germline, CDR1 is SGHRS, CDR2 YFSETQ. CDR3 region: CASSFSQGAYEQYF. The CDR3 bases are TGCGCCAGCAGCTTCAGCCAGGGTGCCTACGAGCAGTACTTC.

The rearrangement uses TRBV7-2 and TRBJ1-3; weak D call: TRBD1 (5 bases). This CDR3 contains 16 residues. CDR1 is SGHTA and CDR2 is FQGNSA in the germline V gene. Trimming removed 5 bases from V and 0 bases from J, with 14 bases in between. This CDR3 is CASSAQWGLSGNTIYF. The CDR3 DNA follows: TGTGCCAGCAGCGCCCAGTGGGGCCTCTCTGGAAACACCATATATTTT. The whole variable domain, remainder taken from reference TRBV7-2 and TRBJ1-3, is GAGVSQSPSNKVTEKGKDVELRCDPISGHTALYWYRQSLGQGLEFLIYFQGNSAPDKSGLPSDRFSAERTGGSVSTLTIQRTQQEDSAVYLCASSAQWGLSGNTIYFGEGSWLTVV.

This sequence joins TRBV4-1 and TRBJ1-1, with D perhaps matching TRBD1 (5 bases). Trimming removed 4 bases at V and 1 base at J, with 7 bases between. Germline loops: CDR1 MGHRA, CDR2 YSYEKL. The CDR3 consists of 13 residues. CDR3 residues: CASSRGQNTEAFF. CDR3 in DNA: TGCGCCAGCAGCCGGGGCCAGAACACTGAAGCTTTCTTT.

The gene calls are TRBV2 and TRBJ1-3, with D hard to call. V was pared by 7 bases and J by 0 bases, with 16 bases between. Germline values: CDR1 SNHLY, CDR2 FYNNEI. CDR3 length equals 16 residues. The CDR3 is CASKWREGVSGNTIYF. Here the CDR3 DNA reads TGTGCCAGCAAATGGAGAGAGGGTGTCTCTGGAAACACCATATATTTT. The whole variable domain, filled in from reference TRBV2 and TRBJ1-3, reads EPEVTQTPSHQVTQMGQEVILRCVPISNHLYFYWYRQILGQKVEFLVSFYNNEISEKSEIFDDQFSVERPDGSNFTLKIRSTKLEDSAMYFCASKWREGVSGNTIYFGEGSWLTVV.

This chain uses TRBV7-2 with TRBJ2-3, with D possibly TRBD2 on 6 matching bases. V lost 5 bases to trimming and J lost 0 bases, with 15 bases between them. The CDR3 length is 16 residues. Germline lookup yields CDR1 SGHTA and CDR2 FQGNSA. The CDR3 DNA follows: TGTGCCAGCAGCCGGGACTTCTCCCCCAGCACAGATACGCAGTATTTT. Translating gives CASSRDFSPSTDTQYF.

V gene TRBV6-6 combines with J gene TRBJ1-5; no firm D call. The CDR3 runs to 15 residues. Per the germline V gene, CDR1 is MNHNY and CDR2 is SVGAGI (reference sequence). V dropped 5 bases and J dropped 0 bases, with 11 bases sitting between them. The CDR3 nucleotides read TGTGCCAGCAGTGTTTTCCCTTATAGCAATCAGCCCCAGCATTTT. Protein: CASSVFPYSNQPQHF.

This chain joins TRBV7-8 and TRBJ1-6, with 10 bases aligning to TRBD1. CDR1 SGHVS and CDR2 FQNEAQ come from the germline V gene. The trim removed 3 bases at V and 7 bases at J, leaving 0 bases unmatched. The CDR3 runs to 14 residues. CDR3 residues: CASSLDRGNSPLHF. The CDR3 bases are TGTGCCAGCAGCTTGGACAGGGGGAATTCACCCCTCCACTTT.

The V gene is TRBV29-1, the J gene TRBJ2-1, with a tentative D call TRBD2 (6 bases). The CDR3 is made up of 12 amino acids. Trimming cost V 7 bases and J 4 bases, with 11 bases left between them. Germline values: CDR1 SQVTM, CDR2 ANQGSEA. CDR3 protein: CSAGTAYNEQFF. CDR3 in DNA: TGCAGCGCCGGGACTGCATACAATGAGCAGTTCTTC.

The genes are TRBV29-1 and TRBJ1-1; the D gene is possibly TRBD1 (6 bases). V was pared by 7 bases and J by 0 bases, with 15 bases between. The germline CDR1 and CDR2 sequences are SQVTM and ANQGSEA. CDR3 size: 14 residues. Written as DNA, the CDR3 is TGCAGCGACATAGGGGGGTTTATGAACACTGAAGCTTTCTTT. The encoded protein is CSDIGGFMNTEAFF.

The chain employs TRBV19 and TRBJ2-7; weak D call: TRBD2 (5 bases). The V gene's germline CDR1 is LNHDA and CDR2 SQIVND (reference sequence). The CDR3 is made up of 15 amino acids. V lost 3 bases, J lost 0 bases, and 12 bases lay in between. The CDR3 nucleotides are TGTGCCAGTAGTATGGGAGACCACCCCTCCTACGAGCAGTACTTC. This translates into CASSMGDHPSYEQYF.

The chain is built from TRBV5-6 and TRBJ1-2; TRBD1 matches at 7 bases. The CDR3 extends over 15 amino acids. Germline trimming cut 3 bases from V and 6 bases from J; bases unmatched to any gene: 11. Germline V gene sequence: CDR1 SGHDT, CDR2 YYEEEE. DNA for the CDR3: TGTGCCAGCAGCTCCCTGGACAGGCCCCTTGATGGCTACACCTTC. It specifies CASSSLDRPLDGYTF.

CDR3 nucleotide sequence: TGTGCCAGCACTTTCCTCCCGAAAGCTTTCTTT. As protein: CASTFLPKAFF. The chain employs TRBV6-1 and TRBJ1-1; D unclear. The V gene's germline CDR1 is MNHNS and CDR2 SASEGT. The CDR3 totals 11 residues. Deletions cut 7 bases from V and 9 bases from J, with 12 bases between.

The V and J genes are TRBV28 and TRBJ1-3; D unresolved. The CDR3 consists of 14 residues. The germline CDR1 and CDR2 sequences are MDHEN and SYDVKM. V was clipped by 3 bases and J by 0 bases, with 6 bases between them. The CDR3 DNA reads as TGTGCCAGCAGTTTCCGAACCTCTGGAAACACCATATATTTT. Amino acid sequence: CASSFRTSGNTIYF. The entire variable domain, with the rest obtained from reference TRBV28 and TRBJ1-3, is as follows: DVKVTQSSRYLVKRTGEKVFLECVQDMDHENMFWYRQDPGLGLRLIYFSYDVKMKEKGDIPEGYSVSREKKERFSLILESASTNQTSMYLCASSFRTSGNTIYFGEGSWLTVV.

CDR3 coding DNA: TGTGCCAGCAGCCCGCTCTCTAGCGTCAGCTCCTACGAGCAGTACTTC. Protein product: CASSPLSSVSSYEQYF. The J gene is TRBJ2-7, the V gene TRBV5-6, with a weak D call TRBD2 (6 bases). Germline CDR1 SGHDT, CDR2 YYEEEE. This CDR3 has 16 amino acids. Trimming cost V 4 bases and J 0 bases, with 17 bases left between them.

The chain employs TRBV5-6 and TRBJ2-3; D may correspond to TRBD1 or TRBD2 (5 bases each). Germline V gene lookup returns CDR1 SGHDT and CDR2 YYEEEE. There are 15 residues in the CDR3. With 2 bases removed from V and 2 bases from J, the gap between germline ends came to 12 bases. CDR3 DNA: TGTGCCAGCAGCTTTGGGGACCGCCCCACAGATACGCAGTATTTT. Amino acids: CASSFGDRPTDTQYF.

The chain has TRBV7-2 and TRBJ2-5, with 7 nucleotides matching TRBD2. The CDR3 spans 16 residues. Trimming took 5 bases from V and 1 from J; bases not matched to a gene: 10. Germline V gene sequence: CDR1 SGHTA, CDR2 FQGNSA. The CDR3 sequence is CASSRAPRGIQETQYF. CDR3 in DNA: TGTGCCAGCAGCCGTGCCCCGCGGGGGATCCAAGAGACCCAGTACTTC.

The CDR3 DNA reads as TGTGCCAGCAGCTTAGAACAGAACTCCGAAAAACTGTTTTTT. This encodes CASSLEQNSEKLFF. This chain connects TRBV7-6 to TRBJ1-4, with D hard to call. Trimming took 1 base from V and 8 from J, leaving 11 bases between them. Germline-derived CDR1 and CDR2 are SGHVS and FNYEAQ. The CDR3 extends over 14 amino acids.